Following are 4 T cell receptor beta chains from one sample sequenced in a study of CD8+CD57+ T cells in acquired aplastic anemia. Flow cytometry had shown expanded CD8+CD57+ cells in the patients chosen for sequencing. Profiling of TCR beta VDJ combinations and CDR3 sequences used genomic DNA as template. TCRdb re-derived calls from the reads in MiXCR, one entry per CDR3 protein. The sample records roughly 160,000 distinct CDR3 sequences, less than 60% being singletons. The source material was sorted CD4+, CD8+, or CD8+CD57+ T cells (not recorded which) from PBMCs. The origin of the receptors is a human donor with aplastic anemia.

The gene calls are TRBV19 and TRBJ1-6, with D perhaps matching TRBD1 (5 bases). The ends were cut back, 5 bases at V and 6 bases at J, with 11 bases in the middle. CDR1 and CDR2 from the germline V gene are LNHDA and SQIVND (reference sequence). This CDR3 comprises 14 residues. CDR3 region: CASSVGTGNSPLHF. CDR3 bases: TGTGCCAGTAGTGTAGGGACGGGTAATTCACCCCTCCACTTT.

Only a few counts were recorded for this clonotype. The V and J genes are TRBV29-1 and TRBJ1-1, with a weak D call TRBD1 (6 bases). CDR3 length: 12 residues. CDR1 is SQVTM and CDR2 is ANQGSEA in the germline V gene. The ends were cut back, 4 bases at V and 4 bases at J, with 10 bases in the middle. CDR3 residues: CSVVAGVTEAFF. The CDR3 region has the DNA TGCAGCGTTGTCGCAGGGGTCACTGAAGCTTTCTTT.

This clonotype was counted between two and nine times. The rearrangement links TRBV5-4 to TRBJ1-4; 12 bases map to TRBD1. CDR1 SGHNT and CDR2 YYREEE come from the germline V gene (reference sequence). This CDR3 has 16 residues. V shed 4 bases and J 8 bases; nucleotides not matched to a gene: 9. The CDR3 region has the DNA TGTGCCAGCAGCCCCGGGACAGGGGGCGCGGGGGAAAAACTGTTTTTT. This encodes CASSPGTGGAGEKLFF.

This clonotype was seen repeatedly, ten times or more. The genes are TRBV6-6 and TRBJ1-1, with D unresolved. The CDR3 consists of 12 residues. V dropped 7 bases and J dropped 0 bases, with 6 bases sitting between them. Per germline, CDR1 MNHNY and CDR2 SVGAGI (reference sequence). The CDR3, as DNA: TGTGCCAGCACGAGGGTGAACACTGAAGCTTTCTTT. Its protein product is CASTRVNTEAFF.